This T cell receptor beta chain was documented in a study of CD8 T cells in ankylosing spondylitis. Study-level findings and limits: Matched synovial fluid from ankylosing spondylitis patients was reported to be enriched for disease-linked clones.

TCRdb ran MiXCR on the 5' RACE reads and lists one entry per CDR3 protein. The sample includes about 130,000 distinct CDR3 sequences, approximately 9.7% of them seen just once. Turning to this clonotype: Its cognate antigen is unknown.

The V and J ends lost 4 bases and 2 bases, in that order; junction bases with no gene match: 3. The V gene's germline CDR1 is SGHVS and CDR2 FQNEAQ. The CDR3 covers 14 residues. The source material was blood, either unsorted or a sorted T cell fraction (not recorded which). The TCR sequence derives from a male donor with ankylosing spondylitis or in good health (not recorded which). The rearrangement joins TRBV7-8 to TRBJ1-1; TRBD1 aligns across 8 bases. The CDR3 DNA follows: TGTGCCAGCAGCTCGGGGACAGGTAACACTGAAGCTTTCTTT. Its protein is CASSSGTGNTEAFF.